Below, 15 T cell receptor beta chains from the same sample are listed, as sequenced in a study of vaccination and CD4 T cells after COVID-19. Specified treatment: roughly 10-day PBMC culture with coronavirus spike peptide pools or control peptides (ViraFEST assay). These TCRs' antigens remain unknown. Oncomine TCR Beta short-read sequencing was applied to DNA from cultured CD4+ T cells. TCRdb ran MiXCR on the PCR reads and lists one entry per CDR3 protein. The sample records over 12,000 distinct CDR3 sequences, 30% to 35% being singletons. The sequenced sample was CD4+ T cells from blood, cultured in vitro, obtained after SARS-CoV-2 vaccination. All receptors come from a human donor who had recovered from COVID-19.

This clonotype was recorded once. This chain joins TRBV5-4 and TRBJ1-2, with D possibly being TRBD1 (5 bases). The CDR3 has 15 amino acids. Germline V CDR1 and CDR2: SGHNT, YYREEE (reference sequence). Deletions cut 6 bases from V and 5 bases from J, with 20 bases between. DNA of the CDR3: TGTGCCAGCACCCTGGGGGTCGGATGGGGATATGGCTACACCTTC. It yields the protein CASTLGVGWGYGYTF.

Only a few counts were recorded for this clonotype. The chain is built from TRBV6-1 and TRBJ1-5, with 7 bases lining up with TRBD1. The trim removed 6 bases at V and 1 base at J, leaving 6 bases unmatched. The V gene's germline CDR1 is MNHNS and CDR2 SASEGT. The CDR3 runs 15 residues. For the CDR3, the DNA is TGTGCCAGCAGCCGGACAGGTGGCAGCAATCAGCCCCAGCATTTT. It yields the protein CASSRTGGSNQPQHF.

This clonotype was seen a single time. The chain combines TRBV29-1 with TRBJ2-3; D may be TRBD2 (5 bases). The germline gives CDR1 SQVTM, CDR2 ANQGSEA. This CDR3 spans 13 amino acids. The ends were cut back, 7 bases at V and 6 bases at J, with 17 bases in the middle. Here the CDR3 DNA reads TGCAGCGCTGCGGAGGCGTACCGTGATACGCAGTATTTT. Translated, it gives CSAAEAYRDTQYF.

This clonotype was seen more than once but under ten times. This sequence joins TRBV7-9 and TRBJ2-5; tentatively, D is TRBD2 (6 bases). Trimming stripped 4 bases from V and 5 bases from J, with 14 bases between. The CDR3 is 14 residues long. Germline V gene data show CDR1 as SEHNR and CDR2 as FQNEAQ (reference sequence). The CDR3 reads CASSSGLLGETQYF. The CDR3 nucleotides read TGTGCCAGCAGCTCGGGACTTCTGGGCGAGACCCAGTACTTC. The entire variable domain, with the rest obtained from reference TRBV7-9 and TRBJ2-5, is as follows: DTGVSQNPRHKITKRGQNVTFRCDPISEHNRLYWYRQTLGQGPEFLTYFQNEAQLEKSRLLSDRFSAERPKGSFSTLEIQRTEQGDSAMYLCASSSGLLGETQYFGPGTRLLVL.

Remarks on this clonotype: Its ends do not fully match the called genes, so a read error is possible. The chain uses TRBV24-1 and TRBJ2-1; D not certain. This CDR3 contains 12 residues. Germline-derived CDR1 and CDR2 are KGHDR and SFDVKD. The CDR3 DNA reads TGTGCCACCAGGGATTCGAGGAATGAGCAGTTCTTC. This gives the protein CATRDSRNEQFF.

The chain recombines TRBV29-1 with TRBJ1-2; 12 nucleotides align to TRBD1. This CDR3 contains 14 residues. The V and J ends lost 3 bases and 8 bases, in that order; junction bases with no gene match: 7. The germline gives CDR1 SQVTM, CDR2 ANQGSEA. The CDR3 region is CSVERGQGAGGYTF. The CDR3 DNA sequence: TGCAGCGTTGAGAGGGGACAGGGGGCAGGGGGCTACACCTTC.

V and J are TRBV27 and TRBJ1-6, with no clear D. This CDR3 contains 16 residues. Trimming pared 4 bases from V and 0 bases from J, leaving 10 bases between. The germline CDR1 and CDR2 sequences are MNHEY and SMNVEV (reference sequence). CDR3 sequence: CASSSPESSYNSPLHF. The CDR3 DNA sequence: TGTGCCAGCAGTTCACCAGAGAGCTCCTATAATTCACCCCTCCACTTT.

This clonotype was detected a few times. The chain links TRBV28 to TRBJ1-2; 7 nucleotides line up with TRBD1. V trimming: 5 bases; J trimming: 4 bases; junction bases outside the gene matches: 7. CDR1 is MDHEN and CDR2 is SYDVKM in the germline V gene. CDR3 length equals 14 residues. CDR3 DNA sequence: TGTGCCAGCAGTACAGGGGAGAGGAGCTATGGCTACACCTTC. As protein: CASSTGERSYGYTF.

The chain combines TRBV20-1 with TRBJ2-1; possible D gene TRBD1, 6 bases. This CDR3 spans 14 amino acids. The germline V gene has CDR1 DFQATT and CDR2 SNEGSKA (reference sequence). V was trimmed by 3 bases and J by 2 bases, leaving 11 bases between them. In DNA form, the CDR3 reads TGCAGTGCTAGGGGGGCCCCACCCTACAATGAGCAGTTCTTC. Translating gives CSARGAPPYNEQFF.

The chain has TRBV12-3 or TRBV12-4 and TRBJ2-7; D may be TRBD1 or TRBD2 (8 bases each). V was pared by 5 bases and J by 4 bases, with 33 bases between. The CDR3 extends over 20 amino acids. CDR3: CASSPRTGKRVGRAPYEQYF. DNA for the CDR3: TGTGCCAGCAGTCCTCGGACAGGGAAGCGTGTCGGGAGGGCCCCGTACGAGCAGTACTTC.

The chain has TRBV24-1 and TRBJ2-5; a possible D gene is TRBD1 (6 bases). Germline-derived CDR1 and CDR2 are KGHDR and SFDVKD. This CDR3 has 14 residues. Trimming stripped 9 bases from V and 4 bases from J, with 17 bases between. Here the CDR3 reads CATATSTGRETQYF. DNA of the CDR3: TGTGCCACCGCGACGTCAACAGGGAGAGAGACCCAGTACTTC.

This clonotype was seen a handful of times. This chain uses TRBV14 with TRBJ1-2; 8 nucleotides match TRBD1. The CDR3 has 16 amino acids. Germline CDR1 is SGHDN and CDR2 is FVKESK. With V trimmed by 6 bases and J by 4 bases, 13 bases remained unmatched. DNA of the CDR3: TGTGCCAGCAGTACTAACCAGGGGGCGCACGGCTATGGCTACACCTTC. It encodes CASSTNQGAHGYGYTF.

This clonotype has just a few counts. The chain is built from TRBV2 and TRBJ1-2; D is ambiguous. Germline lookup yields CDR1 SNHLY and CDR2 FYNNEI. V lost 7 bases, J lost 8 bases, and 20 bases lay in between. The CDR3 extends over 14 amino acids. The CDR3 loop is CASTARTSPRGYTF. CDR3 DNA sequence: TGTGCCAGCACCGCTCGGACCTCCCCACGAGGCTACACCTTC.

The chain combines TRBV28 with TRBJ1-2; possibly TRBD1 for D (5 bases). CDR3 length equals 13 residues. Trimming removed 1 base from V and 8 bases from J, with 11 bases in between. The germline gives CDR1 MDHEN, CDR2 SYDVKM. The CDR3 bases are TGTGCCAGCAGTTTATCGCAGGGATACGGCTACACCTTC. Translated, it gives CASSLSQGYGYTF.

The chain recombines TRBV7-3 with TRBJ2-6, with 10 bases lining up with TRBD1. This CDR3 is 19 amino acids long. The V gene's germline CDR1 is SGHTA and CDR2 FQGTGA. Unmatched junction bases numbered 11, after V lost 4 bases and J lost 2 bases. This chain's CDR3 is CASSSPLGTGVTGANVLTF. CDR3 DNA: TGTGCCAGCAGCTCACCCCTCGGGACAGGGGTTACTGGGGCCAACGTCCTGACTTTC. Drawing the rest from reference TRBV7-3 and TRBJ2-6, the complete variable domain is GAGVSQTPSNKVTEKGKYVELRCDPISGHTALYWYRQSLGQGPEFLIYFQGTGAADDSGLPNDRFFAVRPEGSVSTLKIQRTERGDSAVYLCASSSPLGTGVTGANVLTFGAGSRLTVL.